A selection of T cell receptor beta chains follows, all from one sample in a study of glioma-infiltrating T cells after dendritic cell vaccination. Produced via immunoSEQ multiplex PCR; TCRdb's table is partial and in-frame only. The profile covers 98,000 or so clones, with 65% to 85% appearing a single time and 5.4% taken by the ten largest. The source material was blood, sampled after dendritic cell vaccination. The receptors were sampled from a human donor with glioblastoma. The CDR3 runs from the conserved cysteine through the conserved F or W. A D gene is named only where the DNA matches it firmly. Not all rows give a size; the values are once, few, many and, for expanded clones, a class.

clone size	V gene	J gene	D gene	CDR3 protein	CDR3 DNA
.	TRBV11-2	TRBJ2-1	TRBD1	CASSFNRGGNEQFF	TGTGCCAGCAGCTTCAACAGGGGTGGGAATGAGCAGTTCTTC
few	TRBV18	TRBJ2-7	TRBD2	CASSPPGLAGDRQYF	TGTGCCAGCTCACCTCCGGGACTAGCGGGAGATCGGCAGTACTTC
.	TRBV28	TRBJ1-1	.	CASSLRPNTEAFF	TGTGCCAGCAGTTTGCGGCCGAACACTGAAGCTTTCTTT
.	TRBV27	TRBJ2-5	TRBD1	CASSTWPGQGAGETQYF	TGTGCCAGCAGTACCTGGCCGGGACAGGGGGCGGGAGAGACCCAGTACTTC
.	TRBV5-1	TRBJ2-7	TRBD1	CASSQTGTAGYEQYF	TGCGCCAGCAGCCAAACCGGGACAGCTGGATACGAGCAGTACTTC
.	TRBV20-1	TRBJ2-3	.	CSAPRTQYF	TGCAGTGCTCCGCGGACGCAGTATTTT
.	TRBV11-2	TRBJ2-7	TRBD2	CASSTLSGRGRYEQYF	TGTGCCAGCAGCACCCTCTCCGGGCGGGGGAGGTACGAGCAGTACTTC
few	TRBV9	TRBJ2-5	.	CASSVESLQETQYF	TGTGCCAGCAGCGTAGAGAGCTTACAAGAGACCCAGTACTTC
.	TRBV29-1	TRBJ2-1	.	CSSVSGSREQFF	TGCAGCAGTGTCTCGGGGTCTCGCGAGCAGTTCTTC
.	TRBV5-1	TRBJ1-2	.	CASEPLGAGNYGYTF	TGCGCCAGTGAACCCTTGGGGGCAGGGAACTATGGCTACACCTTC
once	TRBV19	TRBJ1-3	.	CASSTDRTGNTIYF	TGTGCCAGTAGCACCGACAGGACTGGAAACACCATATATTTT
.	TRBV7-8	TRBJ1-3	.	CASSSRISGNTIYF	TGTGCCAGCAGCTCCAGGATCTCTGGAAACACCATATATTTT
.	TRBV18	TRBJ1-6	TRBD1	CASSPDRGSNSPLHF	TGTGCCAGCTCCCCAGACAGGGGAAGTAATTCACCCCTCCACTTT
.	TRBV2	TRBJ2-7	.	CASSEVGAGFYEQYF	TGTGCCAGCAGTGAAGTGGGTGCAGGGTTCTACGAGCAGTACTTC
.	TRBV11-2	TRBJ2-7	TRBD1	CASTRTGKSYEQYF	TGTGCCAGCACGAGGACAGGGAAATCCTACGAGCAGTACTTC
.	TRBV6-1	TRBJ2-3	.	CASSGYAFTDTQYF	TGTGCCAGCAGTGGGTACGCGTTCACAGATACGCAGTATTTT
.	TRBV5-8	TRBJ1-2	.	CASSFSDSRLVGGYTF	TGTGCCAGCAGCTTTTCCGACAGCCGGCTTGTGGGAGGCTACACCTTC
.	TRBV5-5	TRBJ2-7	TRBD1	CASSFGDRAYEQYF	TGTGCCAGCAGCTTCGGGGACAGGGCGTACGAGCAGTACTTC
.	TRBV10-2	TRBJ1-1	.	CASSAVNTEAFF	TGCGCCAGCAGTGCGGTGAACACTGAAGCTTTCTTT
once	TRBV5-1	TRBJ1-1	.	CASSPSTARNTEAFF	TGCGCCAGCAGTCCGTCGACAGCACGAAACACTGAAGCTTTCTTT
.	TRBV30	TRBJ2-1	TRBD2	CASLWGRASEQFF	TGTGCCTCCCTTTGGGGGAGGGCCAGTGAGCAGTTCTTC
.	TRBV7-9	TRBJ1-4	TRBD1	CASSFGTGPKEKLFF	TGTGCCAGCAGCTTCGGGACAGGGCCGAAGGAAAAACTGTTTTTT
.	TRBV27	TRBJ2-7	TRBD2	CASRLAGGYEQYF	TGTGCCAGTCGTCTAGCGGGGGGTTACGAGCAGTACTTC
.	TRBV9	TRBJ2-1	.	CASSVASVTGYEQFF	TGTGCCAGCAGCGTAGCGAGCGTCACCGGCTATGAGCAGTTCTTC
.	TRBV30	TRBJ1-1	.	CAGNRFPTEAFF	TGTGCCGGCAACAGGTTCCCCACTGAAGCTTTCTTT
.	TRBV28	TRBJ1-5	TRBD1	CASSSGQSNQPQHF	TGTGCCAGCAGTTCGGGACAGAGCAATCAGCCCCAGCATTTT
.	TRBV5-1	TRBJ2-7	TRBD1	CASSSGQGLGEQYF	TGCGCCAGCAGTTCCGGACAGGGACTCGGCGAGCAGTACTTC
.	TRBV6-5	TRBJ2-7	TRBD1	CASSPGQATAYEQYF	TGTGCCAGTTCCCCCGGACAGGCGACTGCCTACGAGCAGTACTTC
.	TRBV5-4	TRBJ1-2	.	CASSEGPSPQGTPGYTF	TGTGCCAGCAGCGAAGGGCCCTCCCCACAGGGAACCCCTGGCTACACCTTC
few	TRBV9	TRBJ2-1	TRBD1	CASSLYRPGTGAHNEQFF	TGTGCCAGCAGCTTATACAGGCCCGGGACAGGGGCACACAATGAGCAGTTCTTC
.	TRBV28	TRBJ2-7	.	CASSGLAVKKSYEQYF	TGTGCCAGCTCGGGACTCGCGGTGAAGAAATCCTACGAGCAGTACTTC
.	TRBV30	TRBJ2-7	.	CAWDKRRISYEQYF	TGTGCCTGGGACAAGAGACGGATTTCCTACGAGCAGTACTTC
.	TRBV6-1	TRBJ2-1	TRBD1	CASSQEGAGGYNEQFF	TGTGCCAGCAGTCAAGAGGGGGCGGGTGGATACAATGAGCAGTTCTTC
.	TRBV18	TRBJ2-1	.	CASSPPNSASYNEQFF	TGTGCCAGCTCACCACCAAATAGCGCCTCCTACAATGAGCAGTTCTTC
.	TRBV7-2	TRBJ2-5	TRBD2	CASSLAGLAGETQYF	TGTGCCAGCAGCTTAGCGGGACTAGCAGGAGAGACCCAGTACTTC
.	TRBV5-1	TRBJ2-1	.	CASSLGRRGRFSWNSYNEQFF	TGCGCCAGCAGCTTGGGAAGAAGGGGTCGTTTTTCCTGGAACTCCTACAATGAGCAGTTCTTC
once	TRBV28	TRBJ1-4	.	CASSPPPGFVGLIEKLFF	TGTGCCAGCAGTCCCCCCCCCGGTTTTGTGGGCCTGATTGAAAAACTGTTTTTT
.	TRBV14	TRBJ2-1	TRBD1	CASSQDPDRPNEQFF	TGTGCCAGCAGCCAAGATCCGGACAGGCCCAATGAGCAGTTCTTC
.	TRBV10-3	TRBJ2-1	.	CAISTLGQSSYNEQFF	TGTGCCATCAGTACACTTGGACAGAGCTCCTACAATGAGCAGTTCTTC
.	TRBV28	TRBJ2-7	.	CASKGVAYEQYF	TGTGCCAGCAAGGGAGTAGCCTACGAGCAGTACTTC
.	TRBV7-9	TRBJ2-5	TRBD2	CASSPLSGSGRFRRTQYF	TGTGCCAGCAGCCCTCTTAGTGGTAGCGGGAGATTTAGGCGGACCCAGTACTTC